This TCR beta chain was retrieved from a study of cytomegalovirus exposure and HLA in healthy donors. With 60 Vbeta and 13 Jbeta primers, the PCR was carried out. Assay used: immunoSEQ multiplex PCR; TCRdb lists only in-frame clones, some missing. The sample has 270,000 or so clones, 92% seen once; the top ten hold about 1.5%. The CDR3 is 16 residues long. Germline assignment: CDR1 LNHDA and CDR2 SQIVND (reference sequence). Trimming at V came to 6 bases and at J to 5 bases, leaving 13 bases not matched to a gene. General study results and limits: Later analysis identified 17,000 or so TCR beta sequences associated with HLA alleles, using a false discovery rate threshold of 0.05. A later analysis appeared to link common viral pathogens to several of the most significant clusters. In a later analysis, HLA-associated beta chains showed higher expansion and lower generation probabilities than comparable chains. Donor immune exposure was known only as CMV serostatus.

A note on this clone: The antigen remains unidentified.

The sequenced sample consisted of PBMCs. The chain carries TRBV19 and TRBJ2-5; 9 positions agree with TRBD2. This sequence was found in a girl aged 2-10 years in good health and CMV-seronegative. CDR3 in amino acids: CASSSHGTSYVETQYF. Written as DNA, the CDR3 is TGTGCCAGTAGCTCCCACGGGACTAGCTACGTTGAGACCCAGTACTTC.